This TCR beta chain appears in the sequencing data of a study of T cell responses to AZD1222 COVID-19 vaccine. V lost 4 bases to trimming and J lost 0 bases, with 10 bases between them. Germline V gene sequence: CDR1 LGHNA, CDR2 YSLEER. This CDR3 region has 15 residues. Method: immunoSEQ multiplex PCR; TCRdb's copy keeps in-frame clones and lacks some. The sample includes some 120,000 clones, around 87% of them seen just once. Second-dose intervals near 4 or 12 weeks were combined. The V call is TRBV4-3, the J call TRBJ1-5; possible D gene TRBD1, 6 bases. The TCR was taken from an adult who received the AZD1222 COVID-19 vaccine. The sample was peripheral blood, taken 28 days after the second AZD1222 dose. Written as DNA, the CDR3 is TGCGCCAGCAGCCGGGGACATACTAGCAATCAGCCCCAGCATTTT. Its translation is CASSRGHTSNQPQHF.